One and the same sample provided the 17 T cell receptor beta chains below, sequenced in a study of early T cells in non-severe SARS-CoV-2 infection. TCRdb re-analysed the 5' RACE reads in MiXCR, keeping a single row per CDR3 protein. The sample holds about 70,000 distinct CDR3 sequences, 3.5% to 6% seen once. Sequenced material: whole blood, taken at baseline. These TCRs come from an adult who was a healthcare worker with PCR-confirmed SARS-CoV-2 infection or an uninfected control (not recorded which). The donor label of this sample is uncertain.

This clonotype was found many times. The gene calls are TRBV12-3 or TRBV12-4 and TRBJ1-1; D gene unclear. Trimming cost V 3 bases and J 1 base, with 6 bases left between them. The CDR3 contains 13 residues. CDR3 amino acids: CASSFFGNTEAFF. The CDR3 DNA reads TGTGCCAGCAGTTTTTTCGGGAACACTGAAGCTTTCTTT.

The chain couples TRBV28 to TRBJ1-6; 7 bases agree with TRBD1. The CDR3 sequence is 14 residues long. Trimming removed 7 bases from V and 8 bases from J; junction bases left unmatched: 8. Per the germline V gene, CDR1 is MDHEN and CDR2 is SYDVKM. The CDR3, as DNA: TGTGCCAGCAAAGGAGGGACAGAATATTCACCCCTCCACTTT. It yields the protein CASKGGTEYSPLHF.

This clonotype was seen many times. The chain has TRBV12-3 or TRBV12-4 and TRBJ2-3, with D maybe TRBD1 (5 bases). The V and J ends lost 7 bases and 0 bases respectively, with 14 bases between them. The CDR3 has 15 amino acids. This CDR3 is CASTPWGASTDTQYF. The CDR3 DNA sequence: TGTGCCAGCACCCCTTGGGGCGCTAGCACAGATACGCAGTATTTT.

This chain joins TRBV2 and TRBJ2-7; TRBD2 might be the D (6 bases). The germline V gene encodes CDR1 SNHLY and CDR2 FYNNEI. V lost 2 bases to trimming and J lost 5 bases, with 13 bases between them. CDR3 length equals 14 residues. For the CDR3, the DNA is TGTGCCAGCAGTGAAATCGGGGGACGGAACGAGCAGTACTTC. Amino acids: CASSEIGGRNEQYF.

This clonotype has a handful of counts. CDR3 nucleotide sequence: TGTGCCAGCAGCTTGATAGGGCAGGGAGGACCTTGGACTGAAGCTTTCTTT. Protein product: CASSLIGQGGPWTEAFF. The chain combines TRBV5-4 with TRBJ1-1; a possible D gene is TRBD1 (5 bases). The CDR3 runs 17 residues. The germline gives CDR1 SGHNT, CDR2 YYREEE (reference sequence). Trimming took 1 base from V and 5 from J, leaving 21 bases between them.

The sample holds many counts of this clonotype. The rearrangement links TRBV4-3 to TRBJ2-3; 8 bases are shared with TRBD2. Germline V gene lookup returns CDR1 LGHNA and CDR2 YSLEER. Losses at the gene ends were 4 bases for V and 2 bases for J; bases not matched to a gene: 5. This CDR3 spans 15 amino acids. The CDR3: CASSRELADTDTQYF. The CDR3 DNA reads as TGCGCCAGCAGCCGAGAACTAGCGGACACAGATACGCAGTATTTT.

This clonotype was counted ten times or more. This chain joins TRBV29-1 and TRBJ1-3, with TRBD1 matching over 7 bases. The trim removed 4 bases at V and 4 bases at J, leaving 1 base unmatched. This CDR3 contains 12 residues. Germline values: CDR1 SQVTM, CDR2 ANQGSEA. CDR3 sequence reads: CSVGDSGNTIYF. The CDR3 nucleotides are TGCAGCGTTGGGGACAGCGGAAACACCATATATTTT.

This clonotype was counted at least ten times. V gene TRBV4-2 combines with J gene TRBJ1-6; D remains ambiguous. The CDR3 has 13 amino acids. V lost 3 bases and J 10 bases, leaving 10 bases between the germline ends. The V gene's germline CDR1 is LGHNA and CDR2 YNFKEQ. CDR3 coding DNA: TGTGCCAGCAGCCAGGCCATAGGGTCACCCCTCCACTTT. Translating it yields CASSQAIGSPLHF.

This clonotype has a handful of counts. J is TRBJ2-1 and V is TRBV6-4; D gene ambiguous. Trimming removed 5 bases at V and 4 bases at J, with 6 bases between. Germline V gives CDR1 MRHNA, CDR2 SNTAGT. The CDR3 covers 12 residues. The CDR3 loop reads CASSPQYNEQFF. The CDR3 DNA reads TGTGCCAGCAGTCCTCAATACAATGAGCAGTTCTTC.

The V and J genes are TRBV5-1 and TRBJ2-3, with TRBD1 identical over 10 bases. This CDR3 contains 15 residues. V lost 4 bases to trimming and J lost 6 bases; unmatched junction nucleotides: 8. The germline CDR1 and CDR2 sequences are SGHRS and YFSETQ. CDR3 bases: TGCGCCAGCAGCCTGCAGGGACAGGGGCCCGATACGCAGTATTTT. It is translated as CASSLQGQGPDTQYF.

This clonotype has only a few counts. The genes are TRBV10-2 and TRBJ2-7; D might be TRBD1 (5 bases). Trimming took 3 bases from V and 4 from J, leaving 19 bases between them. Germline V gene sequence: CDR1 WSHSY, CDR2 SAAADI. CDR3 length: 16 amino acids. This CDR3 reads CASSDNMAGPPYEQYF. The CDR3 coding sequence is TGCGCCAGCAGTGATAACATGGCAGGGCCTCCTTACGAGCAGTACTTC.

The chain uses TRBV6-1 and TRBJ1-4; TRBD1 agrees at 9 bases. In germline, CDR1 is MNHNS, CDR2 SASEGT. The CDR3 spans 18 residues. The V gene end was trimmed by 7 bases and the J gene end by 4 bases; junction bases not matched to a gene: 16. The CDR3 spells CASTFPLQTGGHNEKLFF. The CDR3 DNA follows: TGTGCCAGCACCTTTCCTCTGCAAACAGGGGGCCATAATGAAAAACTGTTTTTT.

This clonotype showed up just a few times. CDR3: CASSRPWTEDSNSPLHF. The CDR3, as DNA: TGTGCCAGTAGTAGACCTTGGACGGAGGATTCTAATTCACCCCTCCACTTT. The rearrangement joins TRBV19 to TRBJ1-6, with D unclear. This CDR3 comprises 17 residues. Germline V gives CDR1 LNHDA, CDR2 SQIVND (reference sequence). Trimming left V 4 bases short and J 6 bases short, with 19 bases between.

This clonotype was seen repeatedly, ten times or more. V usage is TRBV10-2 and J usage is TRBJ1-1; 8 bases are shared with TRBD1. V was pared by 6 bases and J by 5 bases, with 2 bases of the junction left unmatched. CDR3 length: 12 amino acids. Germline V gene data show CDR1 as WSHSY and CDR2 as SAAADI. For the CDR3, the DNA is TGCGCCAGCAGCTGGACAGGGACTGAAGCTTTCTTT. It codes for CASSWTGTEAFF.

This clonotype was observed many times. V gene TRBV30 combines with J gene TRBJ2-3; D is tentatively TRBD1 or TRBD2 (5 bases each). Germline V gene lookup returns CDR1 GTSNPN and CDR2 SVGIG (reference sequence). The CDR3 is made up of 14 amino acids. Trimming shortened V by 2 bases and J by 4 bases, and 13 bases separated the two germline ends. CDR3 bases: TGTGCCTGGAGTAAGGGACGTGGGTCAGATACGCAGTATTTT. It is translated as CAWSKGRGSDTQYF.

This clonotype came up many times. V and J are TRBV5-1 and TRBJ2-7, with TRBD2 identical over 14 bases. The ends lost 4 bases at V and 5 bases at J; junction bases unmatched: 8. The germline V gene has CDR1 SGHRS and CDR2 YFSETQ. CDR3 length equals 16 residues. The CDR3 DNA reads as TGCGCCAGCAGCCTCCTGACTAGCGGGGGGGCAAACGAGCAGTACTTC. This gives the protein CASSLLTSGGANEQYF.

There are many counts of this clonotype. This chain connects TRBV6-6 to TRBJ1-1; D remains unclear. CDR3 length: 15 amino acids. Germline CDR1 reads MNHNY; CDR2 reads SVGAGI (reference sequence). Trimming stripped 2 bases from V and 2 bases from J, with 12 bases between. The CDR3 reads CASSYGSRDNTEAFF. The CDR3 DNA follows: TGTGCCAGCAGTTACGGCTCGCGGGATAACACTGAAGCTTTCTTT.